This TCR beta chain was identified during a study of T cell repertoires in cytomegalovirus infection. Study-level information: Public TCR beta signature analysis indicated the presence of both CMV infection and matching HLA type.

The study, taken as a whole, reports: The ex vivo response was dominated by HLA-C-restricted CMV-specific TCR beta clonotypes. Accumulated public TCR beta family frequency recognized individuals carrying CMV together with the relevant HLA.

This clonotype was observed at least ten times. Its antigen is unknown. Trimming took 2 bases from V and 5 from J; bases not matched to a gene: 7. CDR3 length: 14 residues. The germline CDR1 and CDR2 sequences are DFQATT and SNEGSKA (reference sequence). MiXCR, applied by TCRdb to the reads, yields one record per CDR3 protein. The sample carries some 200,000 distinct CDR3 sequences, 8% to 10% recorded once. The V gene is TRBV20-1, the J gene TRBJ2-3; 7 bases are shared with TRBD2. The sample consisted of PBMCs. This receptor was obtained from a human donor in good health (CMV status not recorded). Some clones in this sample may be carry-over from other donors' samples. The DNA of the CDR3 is TGCAGTGCTAGATATGCGGGAGCAAAAGATACGCAGTATTTT. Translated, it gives CSARYAGAKDTQYF.